These T cell receptor beta chains were read from a single sample in a study of T cells in tuberculosis. Here immunoSEQ multiplex PCR was the method, and the copy in TCRdb shows in-frame clones only, minus some. This sample has 30,000 to 35,000 clones, with approximately 96% found just once. Sequences were obtained from PBMCs. Source of these receptors: a donor under 30 with latent tuberculosis or without tuberculosis infection. The CDR3 runs from the conserved cysteine through the conserved F or W. Fields, in order: CDR3 protein, CDR3 DNA, V gene, clone size, D gene, J gene. D genes are given only for firm matches. Only some rows state a clone size, as once, few, many or a class for expanded clones.

CDR3: CASRPDTSNYGYTF; DNA: TGTGCCAGCAGACCTGACACTTCTAACTATGGCTACACCTTC; V: TRBV28; size: NA; D: NA; J: TRBJ1-2
CDR3: CASSFGGPNTGELFF; DNA: TGTGCCAGCAGCTTTGGAGGACCAAACACCGGGGAGCTGTTTTTT; V: TRBV5-6; size: NA; D: NA; J: TRBJ2-2
CDR3: CAWSRNSGEEQYF; DNA: TGTGCCTGGAGCCGAAATTCGGGGGAGGAGCAGTACTTC; V: TRBV30; size: NA; D: NA; J: TRBJ2-7
CDR3: CASSHGSRPNEQYF; DNA: TGTGCCAGCAGTCACGGGAGTAGACCCAACGAGCAGTACTTC; V: TRBV27; size: NA; D: NA; J: TRBJ2-7
CDR3: CATSRDLGATFF; DNA: TGTGCCACCAGCAGAGATTTGGGGGCGACATTTTTT; V: TRBV15; size: NA; D: NA; J: TRBJ1-4
CDR3: CASSLWQGAADTQYF; DNA: TGTGCCAGCAGTTTATGGCAGGGGGCCGCAGATACGCAGTATTTT; V: TRBV27; size: NA; D: TRBD1; J: TRBJ2-3
CDR3: CASSAQDSYNEQFF; DNA: TGTGCCAGCAGCGCACAGGACTCCTACAATGAGCAGTTCTTC; V: TRBV9; size: NA; D: NA; J: TRBJ2-1
CDR3: CASSLTLQGQETQYF; DNA: TGCGCCAGCAGCTTGACCCTTCAGGGGCAAGAGACCCAGTACTTC; V: TRBV5-1; size: NA; D: NA; J: TRBJ2-5
CDR3: CARYNQPQHF; DNA: TGTGCTAGATACAATCAGCCCCAGCATTTT; V: TRBV12-5; size: NA; D: NA; J: TRBJ1-5
CDR3: CASRAGSGQFF; DNA: TGTGCCAGCAGAGCAGGGTCGGGGCAGTTCTTC; V: TRBV25-1; size: NA; D: NA; J: TRBJ2-1
CDR3: CASSAPGLAGMGTGELFF; DNA: TGTGCCAGCAGCGCACCGGGACTAGCGGGCATGGGGACCGGGGAGCTGTTTTTT; V: TRBV9; size: NA; D: TRBD2; J: TRBJ2-2
CDR3: CASSSTEGTRNTDTQYF; DNA: TGTGCCAGCAGTTCTACGGAAGGGACTAGGAACACAGATACGCAGTATTTT; V: TRBV28; size: NA; D: TRBD2; J: TRBJ2-3
CDR3: CASSRDNRAYQETQYF; DNA: TGTGCCAGCAGCCGCGATAACAGGGCGTACCAAGAGACCCAGTACTTC; V: TRBV14; size: NA; D: NA; J: TRBJ2-5
CDR3: CASSKTSLPNTGELFF; DNA: TGCGCCAGCAGTAAGACTAGCCTCCCGAACACCGGGGAGCTGTTTTTT; V: TRBV5-1; size: NA; D: TRBD2; J: TRBJ2-2
CDR3: CASKARPGGFPYEQYF; DNA: TGCGCCAGCAAGGCCCGACCAGGGGGCTTCCCGTACGAGCAGTACTTC; V: TRBV10-2; size: NA; D: TRBD1; J: TRBJ2-7
CDR3: CASSLSPEGLTDTQYF; DNA: TGTGCCAGCAGTTTATCCCCGGAGGGCCTCACAGATACGCAGTATTTT; V: TRBV27; size: NA; D: NA; J: TRBJ2-3
CDR3: CASSGQGIVYGYTF; DNA: TGTGCCAGCTCGGGACAGGGAATTGTCTATGGCTACACCTTC; V: TRBV18; size: NA; D: TRBD1; J: TRBJ1-2
CDR3: CASSQTGATQYF; DNA: TGTGCCAGCAGCCAGACAGGGGCGACGCAGTATTTT; V: TRBV9; size: NA; D: TRBD1; J: TRBJ2-3
CDR3: CASSQVGPSGLQETQYF; DNA: TGTGCCAGCAGCCAAGTTGGGCCTAGCGGCCTCCAAGAGACCCAGTACTTC; V: TRBV4-2; size: NA; D: TRBD2; J: TRBJ2-5
CDR3: CASSVGRGSYEQYF; DNA: TGTGCCAGCAGCGTCGGCAGGGGTTCATACGAGCAGTACTTC; V: TRBV9; size: NA; D: NA; J: TRBJ2-7
CDR3: CASSVDSRGLREETQYF; DNA: TGTGCCAGCAGCGTGGACTCGAGGGGGTTGAGAGAAGAGACCCAGTACTTC; V: TRBV9; size: once; D: NA; J: TRBJ2-5
CDR3: CASSPSNQGATEAFF; DNA: TGTGCCAGCAGCCCGTCAAATCAGGGGGCCACTGAAGCTTTCTTT; V: TRBV11-2; size: NA; D: TRBD1; J: TRBJ1-1
CDR3: CASSALAGQGTEAFF; DNA: TGTGCCAGCAGTGCCCTCGCGGGACAGGGCACTGAAGCTTTCTTT; V: TRBV6-1; size: NA; D: TRBD1; J: TRBJ1-1
CDR3: CASSLSTVGTEAFF; DNA: TGCGCCAGCAGCCTGTCGACAGTTGGTACTGAAGCTTTCTTT; V: TRBV5-1; size: NA; D: NA; J: TRBJ1-1
CDR3: CASSQSRGRPDNEKLFF; DNA: TGCGCCAGCAGCCAGTCCCGGGGTAGGCCCGATAATGAAAAACTGTTTTTT; V: TRBV4-1; size: NA; D: NA; J: TRBJ1-4
CDR3: CASSPVSGLLYNEQFF; DNA: TGTGCCAGCAGCCCCGTTAGCGGCCTACTATACAATGAGCAGTTCTTC; V: TRBV28; size: NA; D: NA; J: TRBJ2-1
CDR3: CATVDRSSGNTIYF; DNA: TGTGCCACCGTGGACAGGAGCTCTGGAAACACCATATATTTT; V: TRBV15; size: NA; D: TRBD1; J: TRBJ1-3
CDR3: CATRLAGSAGELFF; DNA: TGTGCCACCAGACTAGCGGGATCGGCCGGGGAGCTGTTTTTT; V: TRBV6-1; size: NA; D: TRBD2; J: TRBJ2-2
CDR3: CAWSVRLAGDRYEQYF; DNA: TGTGCCTGGAGTGTCCGGCTAGCGGGAGATAGGTACGAGCAGTACTTC; V: TRBV30; size: NA; D: TRBD2; J: TRBJ2-7
CDR3: CASSQAEAKTYEQYF; DNA: TGCGCCAGCAGCCAAGCTGAAGCAAAGACCTACGAGCAGTACTTC; V: TRBV4-1; size: NA; D: NA; J: TRBJ2-7
CDR3: CAWRRQNLYEQYF; DNA: TGTGCCTGGAGAAGACAGAATCTCTACGAGCAGTACTTC; V: TRBV30; size: NA; D: NA; J: TRBJ2-7
CDR3: CSAYRGIEAFF; DNA: TGCAGCGCCTACAGGGGGATTGAAGCTTTCTTT; V: TRBV29-1; size: NA; D: TRBD1; J: TRBJ1-1
CDR3: CASSRGQGIHGYTF; DNA: TGTGCCAGCAGCCGAGGACAGGGGATACATGGCTACACCTTC; V: TRBV28; size: NA; D: TRBD1; J: TRBJ1-2
CDR3: CASSQEGVRGYGYTF; DNA: TGCGCCAGCAGCCAAGAAGGCGTCAGGGGGTATGGCTACACCTTC; V: TRBV4-1; size: NA; D: TRBD1; J: TRBJ1-2
CDR3: CAWSVVSVGTRIYEQYF; DNA: TGTGCCTGGAGTGTAGTGAGTGTGGGGACTCGGATCTACGAGCAGTACTTC; V: TRBV30; size: NA; D: NA; J: TRBJ2-7
CDR3: CASSSSQPGGEKLFF; DNA: TGTGCCAGTAGCTCCTCCCAACCGGGGGGAGAAAAACTGTTTTTT; V: TRBV19; size: NA; D: NA; J: TRBJ1-4
CDR3: CASSPTTGVDYGYTF; DNA: TGTGCCAGCTCACCGACGACAGGGGTTGACTATGGCTACACCTTC; V: TRBV18; size: NA; D: TRBD1; J: TRBJ1-2
CDR3: CATSSGGPNQPQHF; DNA: TGTGCCACCAGCAGCGGGGGACCCAATCAGCCCCAGCATTTT; V: TRBV15; size: NA; D: NA; J: TRBJ1-5
CDR3: CASSSRTGEQYF; DNA: TGTGCCAGCAGCTCACGGACTGGGGAGCAGTACTTC; V: TRBV11-2; size: NA; D: NA; J: TRBJ2-7
CDR3: CASSFGHQNSYEQYF; DNA: TGTGCCAGCAGCTTCGGACACCAGAACTCCTACGAGCAGTACTTC; V: TRBV7-9; size: NA; D: NA; J: TRBJ2-7
CDR3: CASSDPRTGTDTQYF; DNA: TGTGCCAGCAGTGACCCAAGAACAGGCACAGATACGCAGTATTTT; V: TRBV25-1; size: once; D: NA; J: TRBJ2-3
CDR3: CAWGTGGGYEQYF; DNA: TGTGCCTGGGGCACAGGGGGGGGGTACGAGCAGTACTTC; V: TRBV30; size: NA; D: NA; J: TRBJ2-7
CDR3: CSVEDQSQGYGYTF; DNA: TGCAGCGTTGAAGATCAAAGTCAGGGCTATGGCTACACCTTC; V: TRBV29-1; size: NA; D: NA; J: TRBJ1-2
CDR3: CASIKGQSMNTEAFF; DNA: TGTGCCAGCATCAAAGGACAGTCTATGAACACTGAAGCTTTCTTT; V: TRBV21-1; size: NA; D: NA; J: TRBJ1-1
CDR3: CASTSGTHSSSTDTQYF; DNA: TGTGCCAGCACTTCCGGGACACACAGTTCTAGCACAGATACGCAGTATTTT; V: TRBV25-1; size: NA; D: NA; J: TRBJ2-3
CDR3: CASSVAWGGNTGELFF; DNA: TGTGCCAGCAGCGTAGCTTGGGGCGGGAACACCGGGGAGCTGTTTTTT; V: TRBV9; size: NA; D: NA; J: TRBJ2-2
CDR3: CSVDRGNTEAFF; DNA: TGCAGCGTTGACAGGGGGAACACTGAAGCTTTCTTT; V: TRBV29-1; size: NA; D: NA; J: TRBJ1-1
CDR3: CASSTDRDRAEYF; DNA: TGTGCCAGTAGTACCGACCGGGACAGGGCGGAGTACTTC; V: TRBV19; size: NA; D: TRBD1; J: TRBJ2-4
CDR3: CAWEDSSSYNEQFF; DNA: TGTGCCTGGGAAGACAGCAGCTCCTACAATGAGCAGTTCTTC; V: TRBV30; size: NA; D: NA; J: TRBJ2-1
CDR3: CASSETGTANTGELFF; DNA: TGTGCCAGCAGCGAGACCGGGACAGCGAACACCGGGGAGCTGTTTTTT; V: TRBV9; size: NA; D: TRBD1; J: TRBJ2-2
CDR3: CASSLGLQRVQETQYF; DNA: TGTGCCAGCAGCTTAGGGCTTCAGCGGGTACAAGAGACCCAGTACTTC; V: TRBV7-2; size: NA; D: NA; J: TRBJ2-5
CDR3: CASSGGWQANTGELFF; DNA: TGTGCCAGCAGTGGGGGCTGGCAGGCGAACACCGGGGAGCTGTTTTTT; V: TRBV25-1; size: NA; D: NA; J: TRBJ2-2
CDR3: CASSLLGGNQPQHF; DNA: TGTGCCAGCAGTTTATTGGGCGGGAATCAGCCCCAGCATTTT; V: TRBV27; size: NA; D: NA; J: TRBJ1-5
CDR3: CASRTSSGTDTQYF; DNA: TGTGCCAGCAGGACTAGTTCCGGCACAGATACGCAGTATTTT; V: TRBV2; size: NA; D: NA; J: TRBJ2-3
CDR3: CASSEAFQRGNTGELFF; DNA: TGTGCCAGCAGTGAAGCATTCCAGCGGGGGAACACCGGGGAGCTGTTTTTT; V: TRBV6-1; size: NA; D: TRBD2; J: TRBJ2-2